This TCR beta chain was identified in a study of OX40 agonist ivuxolimab in advanced cancers. The CDR3 is 13 residues long. The germline V gene has CDR1 LNHDA and CDR2 SQIVND (reference sequence). Trimming shortened V by 3 bases and J by 5 bases, and 10 bases separated the two germline ends. The data were produced by immunoSEQ multiplex PCR, yet TCRdb's version contains in-frame clones alone and is incomplete. This repertoire shows 70,000 or so clones, around 90% found once; its top ten account for about 2.7%. Notes on the study in general: Both blood CD4+ and CD8+ T cells showed clonal growth by week 6 at 0.1 to 3.0 mg/kg. The antigens recognized by the expanded peripheral T cells, that is their antigen specificity, were not determined.

Details on this clone: Antigen specificity is unknown.

The V call is TRBV19, the J call TRBJ1-1; no firm D call. This clonotype was sampled from an adult with an advanced solid tumor such as melanoma, head and neck, liver or kidney cancer. Sequencing used CD4+ or CD8+ T cells sorted from blood, obtained in a trial of the OX40 agonist ivuxolimab. CDR3 in DNA: TGTGCCAGTAGTATTACTCCCGCGACTGAAGCTTTCTTT. The encoded protein is CASSITPATEAFF.